These T cell receptor beta chains were read from a single sample in a study of T cells in Graves' hyperthyroidism and ophthalmopathy. TCRdb called the multiplex PCR reads again in MiXCR, with one record for every CDR3 protein. The table has a few hundred thousand distinct CDR3 sequences, about an eighth seen once. Sequencing was done on a sample of blood. The receptor source for this set is a young woman with Graves' hyperthyroidism. CDR3s include the opening cysteine and the closing phenylalanine or tryptophan. A D gene is named only where the DNA matches it firmly. Only part of the rows carry a size: once, few, many, or a class if the clone is expanded.

V	J	D	size	CDR3	DNA
TRBV7-9	TRBJ1-3	NA	NA	CASSSDSSGNTIYF	TGTGCCAGCAGCTCCGATAGCTCTGGAAACACCATATATTTT
TRBV7-8	TRBJ2-5	NA	many	CASSPEWAQETQYF	TGTGCCAGCAGCCCAGAGTGGGCCCAAGAGACCCAGTACTTC
TRBV5-4	TRBJ2-5	TRBD2	NA	CASSLIAGGGGETQYF	TGTGCCAGCAGCTTAATAGCGGGAGGCGGCGGGGAGACCCAGTACTTC
TRBV27	TRBJ1-1	NA	many	CASNDGSLENTEAFF	TGTGCCAGCAATGACGGTAGCCTTGAGAACACTGAAGCTTTCTTT
TRBV7-2	TRBJ2-7	TRBD1	NA	CASSLEGQIYEQYF	TGTGCCAGCAGCTTAGAGGGACAGATATACGAGCAGTACTTC
TRBV19	TRBJ2-1	TRBD2	NA	CASSILGGEQFF	TGTGCCAGTAGTATCCTGGGGGGGGAGCAGTTCTTC
TRBV6-1	TRBJ2-5	NA	few	CASSEAYRGPYF	TGTGCCAGCAGTGAAGCTTATAGGGGACCGTACTTC
TRBV5-1	TRBJ2-2	NA	many	CASSLGPGGDRELFF	TGCGCCAGCAGCTTGGGACCGGGGGGCGACCGGGAGCTGTTTTTT
TRBV15	TRBJ2-3	NA	few	CATSSGTTGTDTQYF	TGTGCCACCAGCAGCGGGACCACGGGCACAGATACGCAGTATTTT
TRBV4-1	TRBJ1-2	NA	NA	CASSQDSGIYYGYTF	TGCGCCAGCAGCCAAGATTCAGGGATCTACTATGGCTACACCTTC
TRBV6-1	TRBJ2-5	TRBD2	many	CASRQGLAGETQYF	TGTGCCAGCAGACAGGGACTAGCGGGAGAGACCCAGTACTTC
TRBV11-2	TRBJ2-1	NA	many	CASSLSGYSGDEQFF	TGTGCCAGCAGCCTAAGTGGCTATTCGGGGGATGAGCAGTTCTTC
TRBV7-3	TRBJ2-1	NA	NA	CASSERPYNEQFF	TGTGCCAGCAGTGAAAGACCCTACAATGAGCAGTTCTTC
TRBV20-1	TRBJ2-7	NA	many	CSARESGSYEQYF	TGCAGTGCTAGAGAGTCCGGGAGCTACGAGCAGTACTTC
TRBV12-3/TRBV12-4	TRBJ1-2	NA	NA	CASRRGAGGYTF	TGTGCCAGCAGACGGGGGGCGGGAGGCTACACCTTC
TRBV20-1	TRBJ2-7	TRBD1	many	CSASQGVLHEQYF	TGCAGTGCGAGTCAGGGGGTACTCCACGAGCAGTACTTC
TRBV19	TRBJ1-2	TRBD1	NA	CASRPGTAYGYTF	TGTGCCAGTAGACCTGGGACAGCCTATGGCTACACCTTC
TRBV13	TRBJ2-1	NA	NA	CASSPRRSAEQFF	TGTGCCAGCAGCCCCCGGAGATCGGCTGAGCAGTTCTTC
TRBV5-5	TRBJ2-7	NA	NA	CASSVSGTIYEQYF	TGTGCCAGCAGCGTCTCCGGGACCATCTACGAGCAGTACTTC
TRBV20-1	TRBJ1-5	NA	many	CSAREGEGGNQPQHF	TGCAGTGCTAGAGAGGGGGAAGGAGGCAATCAGCCCCAGCATTTT